The next 8 T cell receptor beta chains were all read from a single sample in a study of T cell responses to AZD1222 COVID-19 vaccine. Here immunoSEQ multiplex PCR was the method, and the copy in TCRdb shows in-frame clones only, minus some. This table has 77,000 or so clones, about 90% appearing once. Sequenced here: peripheral blood, sampled on day 0 of MenACWY control vaccination. These receptor sequences come from an adult in good health.

This chain uses TRBV28 with TRBJ2-1; TRBD2 agrees at 12 bases. The length of the CDR3 is 19 residues. Per germline, CDR1 MDHEN and CDR2 SYDVKM. V lost 2 bases and J lost 1; bases outside the gene matches: 9. The CDR3 DNA reads as TGTGCCAGCAGTTTAGGAGGACTAGCGGGAACAAAATCCTACAATGAGCAGTTCTTC. It is translated as CASSLGGLAGTKSYNEQFF.

The chain carries TRBV3-1 (or the pseudogene TRBV3-2) and TRBJ2-5; 9 bases map to TRBD2. J lost 2 bases, V lost 3 bases, and 10 bases had no gene match. This CDR3 contains 17 residues. Germline CDR1 and CDR2: LGHDT and YNNKEL (reference sequence). The CDR3 bases are TGTGCCAGCAGCCAGAGGGAGCGGGGGGACAATCAAGAGACCCAGTACTTC. Translation gives CASSQRERGDNQETQYF.

CDR3 in DNA: TGTGCCAGCAGCCAAGATCTGGTCGGAGGGACCCAGTACTTC. Its protein is CASSQDLVGGTQYF. This chain connects TRBV3-1 (or the pseudogene TRBV3-2) to TRBJ2-5, with D perhaps TRBD2 (5 bases). The CDR3 loop spans 14 amino acids. V gave up 0 bases and J gave up 7 bases, with 12 bases separating them. The germline V gene encodes CDR1 LGHDT and CDR2 YNNKEL (reference sequence).

The chain carries TRBV18 and TRBJ1-3; D is possibly TRBD1 (5 bases). V lost 2 bases and J lost 0, with 8 bases in between. This CDR3 comprises 15 residues. Germline V lookup: CDR1 KGHSH, CDR2 LQKENI. CDR3 protein: CASSPSGDSGNTIYF. The DNA for the CDR3 is TGTGCCAGCTCACCATCGGGGGACTCTGGAAACACCATATATTTT.

This chain joins TRBV5-5 and TRBJ1-2; 9 nucleotides align to TRBD1. Germline CDR1 and CDR2: SGHKS and YYEKEE (reference sequence). The length of the CDR3 is 16 residues. The junction had 6 bases not matched to a gene; V was cut back by 3 bases and J by 0 bases. The CDR3 coding sequence is TGTGCCAGCAGCTCCCTCCGGGACAGGGCTAACTATGGCTACACCTTC. This translates into CASSSLRDRANYGYTF.

This clone was seen just once. The chain recombines TRBV11-2 with TRBJ2-7; D not certain. Trimming shortened V by 2 bases and J by 6 bases, and 17 bases separated the two germline ends. CDR1 SGHAT and CDR2 FQNNGV come from the germline V gene. This CDR3 is 15 amino acids long. The CDR3 region is CASSLSDAPAAEQYF. CDR3 in DNA: TGTGCCAGCAGCTTATCGGACGCACCGGCGGCCGAGCAGTACTTC.

This clone appeared a single time. This rearrangement joins TRBV6-5 to TRBJ2-1; 9 bases agree with TRBD1. This CDR3 has 16 amino acids. J lost 6 bases, V lost 0 bases, and 6 bases had no gene match. Germline V gene data show CDR1 as MNHEY and CDR2 as SVGAGI. CDR3 in amino acids: CASSYSGTGTSNEQFF. The CDR3 nucleotides read TGTGCCAGCAGTTACTCCGGGACAGGGACGTCCAATGAGCAGTTCTTC.

The rearrangement uses TRBV4-3 and TRBJ1-4, with 7 positions matching TRBD1. From germline, CDR1 is LGHNA and CDR2 YSLEER. The junction had 4 bases not matched to a gene; V was cut back by 1 base and J by 11 bases. The CDR3 runs 13 residues. The CDR3 loop is CASSQGQGGKLFF. The DNA of the CDR3 is TGCGCCAGCAGCCAAGGACAGGGAGGGAAACTGTTTTTT.